A single sample gave rise to the 21 T cell receptor beta chains below, sequenced in a study of Graves' ophthalmopathy and Graves' hyperthyroidism. RNA transcripts were the source from which TCR beta CDR3 regions were amplified. First-round RT-PCR employed HTBI primers, with a second-round multiplex PCR after it. TCRdb passed the multiplex PCR reads through MiXCR, listing each CDR3 protein once. This table holds around 1.1 million distinct CDR3 sequences, roughly 35% found once. Sequencing was performed on peripheral blood or thyroid tissue (not recorded which). The source of these receptors is an adult man with Graves' hyperthyroidism.

The chain has TRBV25-1 and TRBJ1-2; 7 bases align to TRBD1. The V segment lost 10 bases and the J segment 5 bases; nucleotides outside the gene matches: 19. CDR1 and CDR2 from the germline V gene are MGHDK and SYGVNS. The CDR3 covers 16 residues. DNA for the CDR3: TGTGCCACCAACCAGGCTCCTATACAGGGGAGATATGGCTACACCTTC. The encoded protein is CATNQAPIQGRYGYTF.

Notes on this clonotype: This may stem from a read error, because a much larger clone lies one nucleotide away. The chain carries TRBV12-3 or TRBV12-4 and TRBJ2-5, with D perhaps matching TRBD2 (6 bases). The CDR3 covers 14 residues. As DNA, the CDR3 is TGTACCAGCAGTTTGCCGGGAAGCGGGGAGACCCAGTACTTC. Protein sequence: CTSSLPGSGETQYF.

Concerning this clonotype itself: A junction end diverges from the germline sequence, so it may reflect a read error. The chain uses TRBV10-3 and TRBJ2-6; D is ambiguous. Germline values: CDR1 ENHRY, CDR2 SYGVKD. The CDR3 length is 15 residues. In DNA form, the CDR3 reads TGTGCCAGCAGTTACCAACCGACTGGGGCCAACGTCCTGACTTTC. Its translation: CASSYQPTGANVLTF.

This clonotype was recorded many times. The chain combines TRBV14 with TRBJ1-2; D gene ambiguous. This CDR3 has 12 amino acids. The germline gives CDR1 SGHDN, CDR2 FVKESK. Deletions cut 3 bases from V and 8 bases from J, with 10 bases between. The CDR3: CASSQAARGYTF. The CDR3 DNA follows: TGTGCCAGCAGCCAGGCAGCGAGGGGCTACACCTTC. The variable domain in full, with the rest retrieved from reference TRBV14 and TRBJ1-2, is EAGVTQFPSHSVIEKGQTVTLRCDPISGHDNLYWYRRVMGKEIKFLLHFVKESKQDESGMPNNRFLAERTGGTYSTLKVQPAELEDSGVYFCASSQAARGYTFGSGTRLTVV.

This clonotype showed up just a few times. The chain uses TRBV6-2 or TRBV6-3 and TRBJ2-7, with D perhaps matching TRBD1 (7 bases). Trimming removed 6 bases from V and 1 base from J, with 13 bases in between. This CDR3 is 14 amino acids long. Germline V gene sequence: CDR1 MNHEY, CDR2 SVGEGT. CDR3 coding DNA: TGTGCCAGCAGGGGGGGACAGCAGTCCTACGAGCAGTACTTC. Amino acids: CASRGGQQSYEQYF.

V and J are TRBV2 and TRBJ1-4; 9 bases match TRBD1. Germline V CDR1 and CDR2: SNHLY, FYNNEI. The CDR3 sequence is 14 residues long. The junction had 5 bases not matched to a gene; V was cut back by 6 bases and J by 6 bases. The CDR3 loop is CASRGTGSYEKLFF. The CDR3 DNA follows: TGTGCCAGCAGGGGGACAGGGAGTTATGAAAAACTGTTTTTT.

The rearrangement links TRBV19 to TRBJ1-4, with a weak D call TRBD1 (5 bases). Germline assignment: CDR1 LNHDA and CDR2 SQIVND (reference sequence). Trimming removed 6 bases from V and 7 bases from J, with 18 bases in between. The length of the CDR3 is 15 residues. CDR3 in amino acids: CASREGRGGREKLFF. CDR3 coding DNA: TGTGCCAGTAGGGAGGGGAGAGGCGGCCGTGAAAAACTGTTTTTT.

This chain uses TRBV9 with TRBJ1-5, with 8 nucleotides matching TRBD1. J was trimmed by 9 bases and V by 5 bases; bases with no gene match: 7. The germline V gene has CDR1 SGDLS and CDR2 YYNGEE. The CDR3 runs to 13 residues. The CDR3 DNA follows: TGTGCCAGCAGTGCTAGGGACAGGCGGCCCCAGCATTTT. Translated, it gives CASSARDRRPQHF.

Many counts were recorded for this clonotype. V usage is TRBV2 and J usage is TRBJ1-6, with 7 bases that match TRBD1. J gave up 10 bases and V 3 bases, and 6 bases lay outside the gene matches. CDR1 SNHLY and CDR2 FYNNEI come from the germline V gene. CDR3 length: 14 residues. The CDR3 reads CASSEEDRRSPLHF. The DNA for the CDR3 is TGTGCCAGCAGTGAGGAGGACAGGAGGTCACCCCTCCACTTT.

As for this clonotype: Given the absence of the conserved phenylalanine or tryptophan at the CDR3 end, a read error is likely. Because the CDR3's place on the DNA is in doubt, the DNA is left out and the CDR3 is given as listed by TCRdb. This chain links TRBV30 with TRBJ1-1. The CDR3 is 11 amino acids in total, end residues counted. In germline, CDR1 is GTSNPN, CDR2 SVGIG (reference sequence). The CDR3 sequence: CAWSAGLRRGI.

The chain employs TRBV24-1 and TRBJ2-5; TRBD2 agrees at 9 bases. This CDR3 comprises 15 residues. V dropped 5 bases and J dropped 5; count of bases not matched to a gene: 8. The germline gives CDR1 KGHDR, CDR2 SFDVKD. The CDR3 loop is CATSARALAGETQYF. Written as DNA, the CDR3 is TGTGCCACCAGTGCTAGAGCGCTAGCGGGGGAGACCCAGTACTTC.

The chain uses TRBV25-1 and TRBJ1-2; TRBD1 might be the D (6 bases). Looked up from germline, CDR1 is MGHDK and CDR2 is SYGVNS. The CDR3 is 13 amino acids. Trimming removed 9 bases at V and 5 bases at J, with 16 bases between. CDR3 in amino acids: CASLPGQAYGYTF. Here the CDR3 DNA reads TGTGCCAGTTTACCGGGACAAGCGTATGGCTACACCTTC.

This chain uses TRBV11-2 with TRBJ1-1, with 10 bases lining up with TRBD1. Trimming removed 6 bases from V and 7 bases from J; junction bases left unmatched: 11. Germline-derived CDR1 and CDR2 are SGHAT and FQNNGV. The CDR3 is made up of 15 amino acids. The CDR3 region is CASSLTGGGVVEAFF. CDR3 coding DNA: TGTGCCAGCAGTTTGACAGGGGGCGGTGTGGTTGAAGCTTTCTTT.

Here the CDR3 DNA reads TGTGCCAGCAGCCAGTCGGATCAGCCCCAGCATTTT. This encodes CASSQSDQPQHF. The rearrangement uses TRBV3-1 and TRBJ1-5; D call uncertain. The CDR3 runs to 12 residues. V was clipped by 3 bases and J by 5 bases, with 5 bases between them. Germline V lookup: CDR1 LGHDT, CDR2 YNNKEL (reference sequence).

This clonotype has just a few counts. V gene TRBV5-1 combines with J gene TRBJ2-7; no reliable D call. Trimming left V 4 bases short and J 3 bases short, with 20 bases between. Germline values: CDR1 SGHRS, CDR2 YFSETQ. The CDR3 sequence is 16 residues long. The CDR3 nucleotides read TGCGCCAGCAGCCAGGATTTAAACACCAAATTCTACGAGCAGTACTTC. This codes for CASSQDLNTKFYEQYF. Filled out from reference TRBV5-1 and TRBJ2-7, the complete variable domain reads KAGVTQTPRYLIKTRGQQVTLSCSPISGHRSVSWYQQTPGQGLQFLFEYFSETQRNKGNFPGRFSGRQFSNSRSEMNVSTLELGDSALYLCASSQDLNTKFYEQYFGPGTRLTVT.

This chain connects TRBV27 to TRBJ1-2, with a tentative D call TRBD1 (5 bases). The germline V gene has CDR1 MNHEY and CDR2 SMNVEV (reference sequence). V was pared by 5 bases and J by 4 bases, with 17 bases between. CDR3 size: 15 residues. This CDR3 is CASSTGTASFYGYTF. The CDR3 DNA reads TGTGCCAGCAGTACCGGGACGGCTTCCTTCTATGGCTACACCTTC.

This clonotype was picked up many times. This sequence joins TRBV7-2 and TRBJ2-7, with D perhaps TRBD2 (5 bases). V dropped 5 bases and J dropped 4 bases, with 15 bases sitting between them. The V gene's germline CDR1 is SGHTA and CDR2 FQGNSA. The CDR3 length is 14 residues. The CDR3 bases are TGTGCCAGCAGCCCCGACTGGCTAGCTTACGAGCAGTACTTC. It is translated as CASSPDWLAYEQYF.

This clonotype was observed a single time. V is TRBV2 and J is TRBJ1-6, with 7 bases identical to TRBD1. CDR1 and CDR2 from the germline V gene are SNHLY and FYNNEI. The CDR3 has 14 residues. The V segment lost 8 bases and the J segment 7 bases; nucleotides outside the gene matches: 8. The CDR3 loop reads CASQNRGPNSPLHF. Written as DNA, the CDR3 is TGTGCCAGCCAAAACAGGGGACCGAATTCACCCCTCCACTTT.

There are many counts of this clonotype. This chain links TRBV2 with TRBJ2-7, with D unresolved. There are 15 residues in the CDR3. Germline V gene sequence: CDR1 SNHLY, CDR2 FYNNEI. Trimming pared 0 bases from V and 0 bases from J, leaving 9 bases between. The CDR3 reads CASSEALGSSYEQYF. The CDR3 DNA sequence: TGTGCCAGCAGTGAAGCTTTGGGCAGCTCCTACGAGCAGTACTTC.

J is TRBJ1-3 and V is TRBV25-1, with D possibly being TRBD1 (5 bases). Per the germline V gene, CDR1 is MGHDK and CDR2 is SYGVNS. The length of the CDR3 is 16 residues. The V and J ends lost 7 bases and 1 base respectively, with 17 bases between them. The CDR3: CASTSPGGVSGNTIYF. CDR3 DNA: TGTGCCAGCACCTCCCCGGGGGGGGTTTCTGGAAACACCATATATTTT.

This clonotype came up once. The chain has TRBV10-3 and TRBJ1-6; a weak D match, TRBD1 (6 bases). Germline V gives CDR1 ENHRY, CDR2 SYGVKD. The V end lost 6 bases, the J end lost 11 bases, and 8 bases lay between the germline ends. The CDR3 has 11 amino acids. Here the CDR3 reads CAISQGTPLHF. As DNA, the CDR3 is TGTGCCATCAGCCAGGGGACACCCCTCCACTTT.